These T cell receptor beta chains were read from a single sample in a study of OX40 agonist ivuxolimab in advanced cancers. The data were produced by immunoSEQ multiplex PCR, yet TCRdb's version contains in-frame clones alone and is incomplete. The sample lists 110,000 or so clones; approximately 89% were seen once. Sequences were derived from CD4+ or CD8+ T cells sorted from blood, sampled in a trial of the OX40 agonist ivuxolimab. These TCRs come from an adult with an advanced solid tumor such as melanoma, head and neck, liver or kidney cancer. The CDR3 runs from the conserved cysteine through the conserved F or W. The D gene is left open where the match is weak. Clone size, where shown, is once, few, many, or a class for clones that have expanded.

V: TRBV6-5
J: TRBJ2-7
D: .
size: .
CDR3: CASSPPGLGYEQYF

V: TRBV30
J: TRBJ1-1
D: .
size: few
CDR3: CAASNTEAFF

V: TRBV6-1
J: TRBJ2-7
D: TRBD1
size: few
CDR3: CASSEGQGFNYEQYF

V: TRBV2
J: TRBJ2-5
D: .
size: .
CDR3: CASSYGSQETQYF

V: TRBV5-1
J: TRBJ2-3
D: TRBD2
size: .
CDR3: CASSSGLAGGSSSTDTQYF

V: TRBV4-1
J: TRBJ2-5
D: .
size: .
CDR3: CASSHSPGARETQYF

V: TRBV9
J: TRBJ1-2
D: TRBD1
size: .
CDR3: CASSVGTGGAYGYTF

V: TRBV6-5
J: TRBJ1-4
D: TRBD1
size: .
CDR3: CASGSRDRGSEKLFF

V: TRBV15
J: TRBJ2-7
D: TRBD1
size: .
CDR3: CATSRDRGQSYEQYF

V: TRBV27
J: TRBJ2-1
D: TRBD2
size: .
CDR3: CASSFYPGLAGGSYNEQFF

V: TRBV19
J: TRBJ1-3
D: .
size: .
CDR3: CASSPERLTGDTIYF

V: TRBV18
J: TRBJ2-7
D: .
size: .
CDR3: CASSRNGPDEQYF

V: TRBV2
J: TRBJ1-1
D: .
size: .
CDR3: CASSPISLGTEAFF

V: TRBV18
J: TRBJ2-3
D: TRBD1
size: .
CDR3: CASSSHRGLGTDTQYF

V: TRBV11-1
J: TRBJ2-2
D: TRBD1
size: .
CDR3: CASSFRQGSAGELFF

V: TRBV5-5
J: TRBJ2-7
D: TRBD1
size: .
CDR3: CASSVTDRGVYEQYF

V: TRBV29-1
J: TRBJ2-5
D: TRBD1
size: .
CDR3: CSAGQGSQETQYF

V: TRBV9
J: TRBJ2-7
D: .
size: .
CDR3: CASSPRDTSSYEQYF